These T cell receptor beta chains were read from a single sample in a study of OX40 agonist ivuxolimab in advanced cancers. TCRdb's copy holds only in-frame clones and misses some; the assay was immunoSEQ multiplex PCR. The sample records roughly 70,000 clones, roughly 85% being singletons. The sample consisted of CD4+ or CD8+ T cells sorted from blood, taken in a trial of the OX40 agonist ivuxolimab. These receptors were obtained from an adult with an advanced solid tumor such as melanoma, head and neck, liver or kidney cancer. Each CDR3 is given with its conserved first and last residue. D genes are given only for firm matches. For some rows the clone size is stated as once, few or many, or as a class when expanded; others skip it.

DNA | CDR3 | J | V | size | D
TGCGCCAGCAGCTTTAACCCCATGCAGGGGGCGAGAGGGGCCAACGTCCTGACTTTC | CASSFNPMQGARGANVLTF | TRBJ2-6 | TRBV5-1 | . | TRBD1
TGTGCCAGCAGCCAGGAACCGGGACTTGCAGGACAGCCCCAGCATTTT | CASSQEPGLAGQPQHF | TRBJ1-5 | TRBV4-2 | . | .
TGTGCCAGCAGCCAGAACGGACAGACTGCCGAGCCCCAGCATTTT | CASSQNGQTAEPQHF | TRBJ1-5 | TRBV7-2 | . | .
TGTGCCAGCAGTACCCCCGGGACACTAGAAAAACTGTTTTTT | CASSTPGTLEKLFF | TRBJ1-4 | TRBV6-5 | . | .
TGTGCCAGCAGTTCATGGGGGATAGATACGCAGTATTTT | CASSSWGIDTQYF | TRBJ2-3 | TRBV27 | . | .
TGTGCCAGCAGCTCCGAGGGGGGTCAGCCCCAGCATTTT | CASSSEGGQPQHF | TRBJ1-5 | TRBV7-2 | . | .
TGTGCCAGCAGCCCGGCGGGGGGGCAGGGGGCAGATACGCAGTATTTT | CASSPAGGQGADTQYF | TRBJ2-3 | TRBV5-8 | . | TRBD2
TGTGCCAGCAGCGTCACCGGGACCGGAGCTGGTTGGCCCCAGCATTTT | CASSVTGTGAGWPQHF | TRBJ1-5 | TRBV7-2 | . | .
TGTGCCAGCAACACCCACACTAAGGGCCTCGAGCAGTACTTC | CASNTHTKGLEQYF | TRBJ2-7 | TRBV28 | . | .
TGTGCCAGCAGTTACCACAGCTCGGGCGGGGAGCTGTTTTTT | CASSYHSSGGELFF | TRBJ2-2 | TRBV6-5 | . | .
TGTGCCAGCAGTTGGGGGGAAAAACTGTTTTTT | CASSWGEKLFF | TRBJ1-4 | TRBV6-6 | few | .
TGCGCCAGCAGCTTGAATCCCCCTCGCTCCTTTGATCCCAAAAACATTCAGTACTTC | CASSLNPPRSFDPKNIQYF | TRBJ2-4 | TRBV5-1 | . | .
TGTGCCAGCAGCAAAGGCTCGACAGGGGGAGGAAACACCATATATTTT | CASSKGSTGGGNTIYF | TRBJ1-3 | TRBV7-9 | . | TRBD1
TGCGCCAGCAGCACCTCTACAGGGACCTCTGGAAACACCATATATTTT | CASSTSTGTSGNTIYF | TRBJ1-3 | TRBV5-1 | . | .
TGTGCCAGCAGGGACGGACTTGATTCACCCCTCCACTTT | CASRDGLDSPLHF | TRBJ1-6 | TRBV28 | . | .
TGTGCCAGCAGCACTACCGACACGCCGAGCTACACCTTC | CASSTTDTPSYTF | TRBJ1-2 | TRBV5-4 | . | .
TGTGCCAGCAGCTTGTCCAGCTTTGAAGCTTTCTTT | CASSLSSFEAFF | TRBJ1-1 | TRBV5-1 | . | .
TGCGCCAGTCAGGGCGTCGGGACTGAAGCTTTCTTT | CASQGVGTEAFF | TRBJ1-1 | TRBV10-2 | . | .
TGCAGCGTTGACGCAGGAGAGCCTAATGAAAAACTGTTTTTT | CSVDAGEPNEKLFF | TRBJ1-4 | TRBV29-1 | once | .
TGTGCCAGCAGTACGACAGGGTATCAAGAGACCCAGTACTTC | CASSTTGYQETQYF | TRBJ2-5 | TRBV6-6 | . | TRBD1
TGTGCCAGCAGCTACCGGGGAACAGACGAAGCTTTCTTT | CASSYRGTDEAFF | TRBJ1-1 | TRBV7-9 | . | .
TGTGCCAGCAGCCCGACAGGGGGCCATCAGCCCCAGCATTTT | CASSPTGGHQPQHF | TRBJ1-5 | TRBV25-1 | . | TRBD1
TGCGCCAGCAGCCAAGAGGTGCAGGATAAACTGTTTTTT | CASSQEVQDKLFF | TRBJ1-4 | TRBV4-3 | . | .
TGTGCCAGCAGCTTCGCGGCGGGGAACACTGAAGCTTTCTTT | CASSFAAGNTEAFF | TRBJ1-1 | TRBV5-4 | . | .
TGTGCCAGCAGCTTTAGGACCCCCGGAGGCAATGAGCAGTTCTTC | CASSFRTPGGNEQFF | TRBJ2-1 | TRBV5-8 | . | .
TGTGCCAGCAGTGAAGCCCGCGTTGGGGGCGCGGAAGGCTACACCTTC | CASSEARVGGAEGYTF | TRBJ1-2 | TRBV2 | . | .
TGTGCCAGTGGGAGACCGTTCTTTGAAGCTTTCTTT | CASGRPFFEAFF | TRBJ1-1 | TRBV6-6 | . | .
TGTGCCAGCAGCTTCAGTGAGAATCAGCCCCAGCATTTT | CASSFSENQPQHF | TRBJ1-5 | TRBV7-2 | . | .
TGTGCCAGTGCTCAGGGGCTCTGGGAAAAACTGTTTTTT | CASAQGLWEKLFF | TRBJ1-4 | TRBV19 | . | .
TGTGCCAGCAGTTTAGTAGACTATGGCTACACCTTC | CASSLVDYGYTF | TRBJ1-2 | TRBV28 | . | .
TGTGCCAGCAGTTTTCACTACAATGAGCAGTTCTTC | CASSFHYNEQFF | TRBJ2-1 | TRBV6-6 | . | .
TGTGCCAGCAGCGTATCCCCCGGGACGTCCTCCTACGAGCAGTACTTC | CASSVSPGTSSYEQYF | TRBJ2-7 | TRBV9 | . | .
TGTGCCAGCAGCTTAGAGGGTAACACTGAAGCTTTCTTT | CASSLEGNTEAFF | TRBJ1-1 | TRBV7-2 | . | .
TGTGCCAGCAGCGTAGAGCCGAGCTCCTATAATTCACCCCTCCACTTT | CASSVEPSSYNSPLHF | TRBJ1-6 | TRBV9 | . | .
TGCGCCAGCAGCTTTGACTTGGGGACAGATACGCAGTATTTT | CASSFDLGTDTQYF | TRBJ2-3 | TRBV5-1 | . | .
TGTGCCAGCAGCTCGAGCCCCCAGGGGAACACTGAAGCTTTCTTT | CASSSSPQGNTEAFF | TRBJ1-1 | TRBV7-2 | . | .
TGTGCCATCAGTGGCCTTTCCCGGGACAGGGGCACCGGGGAGCTGTTTTTT | CAISGLSRDRGTGELFF | TRBJ2-2 | TRBV10-3 | . | TRBD1